This TCR beta chain was observed in a study of T cell responses to AZD1222 COVID-19 vaccine. Study results and limitations: Regions left unmutated in variants are reportedly the target of nearly half of spike-specific TCRs. No repertoire was sampled before or during the peak T cell response, only after it. Donors were mostly white British, more females; clonal diversity possibly underestimated.

A note on this clone: No antigen is known for it.

The assay was immunoSEQ multiplex PCR, and TCRdb's table has in-frame clones only and misses some. This sample has roughly 120,000 clones, with approximately 83% found just once. V was cut by 0 bases and J by 1 base, with 9 bases left in between. The CDR3 spans 15 residues. From germline, CDR1 is SGHRS and CDR2 YFSETQ. The chain recombines TRBV5-1 with TRBJ2-3, with D uncertain. The receptor's source is an adult in good health. The source material was peripheral blood, sampled on day 0 of MenACWY control vaccination. CDR3: CASSLAKQGTDTQYF. CDR3 sequence (DNA): TGCGCCAGCAGCTTGGCCAAGCAGGGCACAGATACGCAGTATTTT.